Presented here are 17 T cell receptor beta chains from one specimen sequenced in a study of T cell changes during pregnancy in multiple sclerosis. Produced via immunoSEQ multiplex PCR; TCRdb's table is partial and in-frame only. The sample holds some 120,000 clones; 85% to 95% are singletons and the top ten take 6.2%. This specimen consisted of peripheral blood, obtained before pregnancy. These receptors were collected from a female donor with multiple sclerosis, enrolled in a pregnancy study.

The J gene is TRBJ2-3, the V gene TRBV18, with 7 bases that match TRBD2. V lost 4 bases to trimming and J lost 2 bases; unmatched junction nucleotides: 6. Germline V gives CDR1 KGHSH, CDR2 LQKENI. CDR3 length equals 15 residues. The CDR3 is CASSLPGGTTDTQYF. The CDR3 DNA follows: TGTGCCAGCTCACTACCGGGGGGAACCACAGATACGCAGTATTTT. The full variable domain, rest sourced from reference TRBV18 and TRBJ2-3, is NAGVMQNPRHLVRRRGQEARLRCSPMKGHSHVYWYRQLPEEGLKFMVYLQKENIIDESGMPKERFSAEFPKEGPSILRIQQVVRGDSAAYFCASSLPGGTTDTQYFGPGTRLTVL.

This chain uses TRBV9 with TRBJ1-2; D ambiguous. This CDR3 has 14 residues. The ends were cut back, 0 bases at V and 7 bases at J, with 13 bases in the middle. Germline CDR1 and CDR2: SGDLS and YYNGEE. The CDR3 loop is CASSVGGGRRGYTF. In nucleotides, the CDR3 is TGTGCCAGCAGCGTAGGGGGAGGTCGCCGTGGCTACACCTTC.

The V call is TRBV4-1, the J call TRBJ2-1, with 9 bases fitting TRBD2. The ends lost 4 bases at V and 0 bases at J; junction bases unmatched: 7. Per the germline V gene, CDR1 is MGHRA and CDR2 is YSYEKL. The CDR3 loop spans 17 amino acids. The CDR3: CASSRVGSGSSYNEQFF. The CDR3 nucleotides are TGCGCCAGCAGCCGAGTCGGTAGCGGGAGCTCCTACAATGAGCAGTTCTTC.

The rearrangement uses TRBV7-3 and TRBJ2-3; 9 nucleotides align to TRBD2. CDR3 length equals 13 residues. Germline CDR1 is SGHTA and CDR2 is FQGTGA. The V and J ends lost 0 bases and 10 bases, in that order; junction bases with no gene match: 2. CDR3 nucleotides: TGTGCCAGCAGCTTAACTAGCGGGAGCTCGCAGTATTTT. It translates to CASSLTSGSSQYF.

A single count supports this clone. The chain links TRBV28 to TRBJ1-5; 7 positions match TRBD1. CDR3 size: 14 residues. Germline CDR1 is MDHEN and CDR2 is SYDVKM. Trimming took 6 bases from V and 4 from J; bases not matched to a gene: 6. Here the CDR3 DNA reads TGTGCCAGCAGGGCGGGACAGACTAATCAGCCCCAGCATTTT. The encoded protein is CASRAGQTNQPQHF.

This chain links TRBV7-2 with TRBJ2-2; 11 bases align to TRBD2. V lost 6 bases to trimming and J lost 2 bases; unmatched junction nucleotides: 8. The CDR3 runs 17 residues. The germline V gene encodes CDR1 SGHTA and CDR2 FQGNSA. CDR3 coding DNA: TGTGCCAGCAGGGGATCTAGCGGGGGGCCTAACACCGGGGAGCTGTTTTTT. Its translation: CASRGSSGGPNTGELFF.

This clone showed up just once. The rearrangement uses TRBV9 and TRBJ2-3; 8 bases agree with TRBD2. The germline V gene has CDR1 SGDLS and CDR2 YYNGEE. The CDR3 is 15 residues long. The trim removed 4 bases at V and 1 base at J, leaving 5 bases unmatched. Written as DNA, the CDR3 is TGTGCCAGCAGCTTCGGGCGGGGGGGCACAGATACGCAGTATTTT. Amino acids: CASSFGRGGTDTQYF.

This chain connects TRBV28 to TRBJ1-5; 10 bases are shared with TRBD1. Germline values: CDR1 MDHEN, CDR2 SYDVKM. V trimming: 5 bases; J trimming: 4 bases; junction bases outside the gene matches: 5. The CDR3 contains 15 residues. The CDR3 reads CASSTDRGQNQPQHF. CDR3 DNA: TGTGCCAGCAGTACCGACAGGGGGCAGAATCAGCCCCAGCATTTT. The full variable domain, in which reference TRBV28 and TRBJ1-5 provide the parts outside the CDR3, is DVKVTQSSRYLVKRTGEKVFLECVQDMDHENMFWYRQDPGLGLRLIYFSYDVKMKEKGDIPEGYSVSREKKERFSLILESASTNQTSMYLCASSTDRGQNQPQHFGDGTRLSIL.

J is TRBJ1-1 and V is TRBV5-1; a weak D match, TRBD1 (5 bases). Germline-derived CDR1 and CDR2 are SGHRS and YFSETQ. The CDR3 loop spans 14 amino acids. V was cut by 3 bases and J by 7 bases, with 16 bases left in between. This chain's CDR3 is CASSSSTERGEAFF. The CDR3 coding sequence is TGCGCCAGCAGCTCGTCGACAGAAAGGGGTGAAGCTTTCTTT.

This clone was seen a single time. The chain uses TRBV19 and TRBJ2-2; D is unclear. This CDR3 is built from 16 residues. The V end was cut by 5 bases, the J end by 6 bases, with 19 bases between. Germline CDR1 LNHDA, CDR2 SQIVND (reference sequence). The CDR3 loop reads CASSLGLLVDAGELFF. The CDR3 nucleotides are TGTGCCAGTAGTCTCGGCCTCCTAGTAGATGCCGGGGAGCTGTTTTTT.

This chain connects TRBV5-1 to TRBJ1-2; D perhaps matches TRBD1 (6 bases). Germline V gives CDR1 SGHRS, CDR2 YFSETQ. V lost 5 bases and J lost 2, with 10 bases in between. The CDR3 is made up of 13 amino acids. This CDR3 reads CASRRDNNYGYTF. The DNA for the CDR3 is TGCGCCAGCAGAAGGGACAACAACTATGGCTACACCTTC.

This clone was found once. The rearrangement links TRBV19 to TRBJ1-2; D might be TRBD1 (6 bases). V dropped 5 bases and J dropped 8 bases, with 18 bases sitting between them. The CDR3 has 14 residues. Looked up from germline, CDR1 is LNHDA and CDR2 is SQIVND (reference sequence). CDR3 loop: CASSPQKQGAGYTF. The CDR3 coding sequence is TGTGCCAGTAGTCCACAAAAACAGGGTGCCGGCTACACCTTC.

V gene TRBV4-1 combines with J gene TRBJ2-7; 9 bases are shared with TRBD1. Unmatched junction bases numbered 4, after V lost 2 bases and J lost 2 bases. CDR1 is MGHRA, CDR2 YSYEKL, per germline. The CDR3 runs 15 residues. The CDR3 sequence is CASSQWGQGAYEQYF. CDR3 coding DNA: TGCGCCAGCAGCCAATGGGGACAGGGCGCCTACGAGCAGTACTTC.

The rearrangement uses TRBV29-1 and TRBJ2-3; 7 nucleotides line up with TRBD1. This CDR3 has 14 residues. CDR1 SQVTM and CDR2 ANQGSEA come from the germline V gene. Trimming took 5 bases from V and 2 from J; bases not matched to a gene: 7. This CDR3 is CSVSWTGNTDTQYF. For the CDR3, the DNA is TGCAGCGTTTCTTGGACAGGTAACACAGATACGCAGTATTTT.

A few counts support this clone. This rearrangement joins TRBV2 to TRBJ2-7; 7 bases line up with TRBD2. V lost 10 bases to trimming and J lost 2 bases; unmatched junction nucleotides: 8. The CDR3 is made up of 13 amino acids. Germline V gives CDR1 SNHLY, CDR2 FYNNEI. CDR3 in amino acids: CATTGGVPYEQYF. The DNA of the CDR3 is TGTGCCACCACGGGGGGAGTCCCCTACGAGCAGTACTTC.

The rearrangement joins TRBV29-1 to TRBJ2-7, with no clear D. The CDR3 runs to 12 residues. V lost 5 bases and J lost 2, with 10 bases in between. Germline assignment: CDR1 SQVTM and CDR2 ANQGSEA. CDR3 coding DNA: TGCAGCGTTACAGACGGCCCCTACGAGCAGTACTTC. Translated, it gives CSVTDGPYEQYF.

This clone was seen just once. V usage is TRBV14 and J usage is TRBJ2-3, with D possibly matching TRBD2 (6 bases). Germline assignment: CDR1 SGHDN and CDR2 FVKESK. V shed 0 bases and J shed 0 bases, with 16 bases lying between them. The CDR3 runs to 18 residues. CDR3 protein: CASSQDLLGSTSTDTQYF. CDR3 DNA: TGTGCCAGCAGCCAAGATCTTCTCGGGAGTACTAGCACAGATACGCAGTATTTT.